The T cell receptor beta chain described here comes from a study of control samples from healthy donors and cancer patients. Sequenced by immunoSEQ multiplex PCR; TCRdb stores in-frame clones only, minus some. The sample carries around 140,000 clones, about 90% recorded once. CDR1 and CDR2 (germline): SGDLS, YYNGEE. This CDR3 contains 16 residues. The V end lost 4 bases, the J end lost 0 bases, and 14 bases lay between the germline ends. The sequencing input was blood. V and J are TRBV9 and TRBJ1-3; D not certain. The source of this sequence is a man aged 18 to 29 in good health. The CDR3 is CASSSSTESSGNTIYF. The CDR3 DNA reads TGTGCCAGCAGCTCATCGACGGAGAGCTCTGGAAACACCATATATTTT.